The text below deals with one T cell receptor (beta chain). Its antigen is currently unknown. This sample was included in a study of Ad26.COV2.S vaccination and SARS-CoV-2 variants. At the level of the study: Ad26.COV2.S was injected intramuscularly once or twice, 56 days apart. Study-wide points: Analytic work on TCR breadth and depth might have understated the full extent of total T cell responses.

Treatment specified: about 20 received Ad26.COV2.S at low or high dose, single or two shots; several received placebo; per-sample allocation not given. Samples analyzed were those drawn on day 63 after the first vaccine or placebo injection. Boston hosted the donor, who was an adult aged 18-55 years. Here immunoSEQ multiplex PCR was the method, and the copy in TCRdb shows in-frame clones only, minus some. This sample has a few hundred thousand clones, with about 90% found just once. The input for sequencing was peripheral blood, taken in a trial of Ad26.COV2.S vaccine versus placebo. This sequence originates from a person between 18 and 65 years old who received the Ad26.COV2.S COVID-19 vaccine or a placebo.

The CDR3 reads CASRGLAEYNEQFF. In DNA, the CDR3 is TGTGCCAGTAGGGGACTAGCGGAGTACAATGAGCAGTTCTTC. This chain joins TRBV19 and TRBJ2-1; 11 bases agree with TRBD2. Losses at the gene ends were 6 bases for V and 4 bases for J; bases not matched to a gene: 2. The CDR3 sequence is 14 residues long. Germline V CDR1 and CDR2: LNHDA, SQIVND (reference sequence). Filled out from reference TRBV19 and TRBJ2-1, the complete variable domain reads DGGITQSPKYLFRKEGQNVTLSCEQNLNHDAMYWYRQDPGQGLRLIYYSQIVNDFQKGDIAEGYSVSREKKESFPLTVTSAQKNPTAFYLCASRGLAEYNEQFFGPGTRLTVL.